The subject of this entry is one TCR beta chain. The sample holds a few counts of this clonotype. What this receptor recognizes is not known. One base away there is no much larger clone; base qualities are not given. Unsorted PBMC libraries were generated from 2 million PBMCs stored in RNAlater at -80 °C until RNA extraction. Multiple sclerosis patients were enrolled in a US clinical protocol under which disease progression was evaluated by magnetic resonance imaging. PBMCs were separated from peripheral blood using Ficoll-Hypaque density gradient centrifugation and then cryopreserved in liquid nitrogen. These data are taken from a study of neurological immune-mediated disorders (dated by TCRdb to about 2019). For the wider study: Among the approximately 34 multiple sclerosis patients, about 30 had relapsing-remitting MS and 3 had secondary progressive MS. Peripheral blood TCR-beta repertoires from patients with HTLV-I-associated myelopathy (HAM/TSP), patients with multiple sclerosis, and healthy controls were compared in the study using UMI-based sequencing. Alongside PBMC samples, the set of approximately 100 TCR-beta libraries contained longitudinal samples, technical triplicates, and paired CD4+ and CD8+ T-cell subsets that had been sorted. The cohort included 68 subjects: about 15 with HAM/TSP, around 35 with multiple sclerosis, and approximately 20 healthy controls.

cDNA was synthesized by template-switch 5'RACE using a primer carrying a 10-nucleotide random unique molecular identifier by which each TCR transcript was tagged. Every sequencing run yielded over 190 million TCR-beta sequences covering 15-18 subjects. Total RNA was extracted with the RNeasy kit. The KAPA Real-time Library Amplification kit was used to amplify TCR-beta VDJ regions with primers targeting the TCR constant region and the 5'RACE anchor. Sample indexes and Illumina adaptors were added in a first PCR, and a second PCR then increased library yield. The roughly 650 bp TCR product was size-selected on a 2% E-gel SizeSelection system after Ampure bead purification. Before pooling, library quality was checked on a Bioanalyzer, concentration was measured with Qubit, and libraries were quantified with the Kapa Library Quantification kit. An Illumina HiSeq 2500 sequenced the libraries paired-end 2 x 150 bp. To increase sequence diversity, about 23-32% phiX was spiked into each library pool. In the original analysis: Quality-filtered reads were processed with the UMI-based MiGEC pipeline, which removed over 75% of raw TCR sequences during error correction. VDJ genes were aligned to IMGT germline references, and each clonotype was defined by a unique CDR3 amino acid sequence together with V-J genes. Clonal expansion, Shannon diversity and CDR3 relatedness were evaluated with VDJtools (CalcPairwiseDistances, ClusterSamples), while phylogenetic trees were built in CLCbio workbench. Clones with at least 8 unique UMIs were defined as expanded, with this threshold being based on coefficient-of-variation modelling across technical triplicates. Using fastp trimming at Q25 and MiXCR clonotype assembly, TCRdb reanalyzed the public sequencing data and kept in-frame beta chains. Each entry merges the rows of one CDR3 protein and shows their most common DNA and genes. What appears here as the V and J calls and clone size reflects TCRdb's work, not the paper's. For this sample the table gives about 66,000 distinct CDR3 sequences, of which roughly 3.6% were detected only once. The top ten clones comprise under 1.5% of the sample.

Overall study outcomes, separate from this receptor: Repertoires from 18 of 34 MS patients were grouped by phylogenetic analysis into a cluster of related CDR3 sequences, suggesting a possible repertoire-level signature. Across subjects, expanded clones never shared an identical CDR3 amino acid sequence, which suggests that the TCR-beta repertoires in every group were private. No association of the MS cluster with clinical or MRI features was observed, and the need for larger cohorts was stated by the authors. TCR clonal expansion was highest in HAM/TSP patients and lowest in MS patients, with MS patients falling below even healthy controls.

V loses 5 bases, J loses 7 bases, and the germline ends lie 21 bases apart. Including cysteine and phenylalanine, the CDR3 has 15 amino acids. Only the CDR3 part of the read is kept: 45 bases, read in frame from the first base. CDR1 and CDR2 are drawn from the germline V gene (reference sequence): SEHNR, FQNEAQ. Sequenced sample: PBMCs. The source is a man aged 25 to 40 with multiple sclerosis. The sequence is built from TRBV7-9 and TRBJ2-7; perhaps TRBD1 is the D gene, with 6 bases matching. The CDR3 has the sequence CASSAGDRFPVEQYF. The DNA sequence follows: TGTGCCAGCAGCGCAGGGGACCGATTCCCGGTGGAGCAGTACTTC.